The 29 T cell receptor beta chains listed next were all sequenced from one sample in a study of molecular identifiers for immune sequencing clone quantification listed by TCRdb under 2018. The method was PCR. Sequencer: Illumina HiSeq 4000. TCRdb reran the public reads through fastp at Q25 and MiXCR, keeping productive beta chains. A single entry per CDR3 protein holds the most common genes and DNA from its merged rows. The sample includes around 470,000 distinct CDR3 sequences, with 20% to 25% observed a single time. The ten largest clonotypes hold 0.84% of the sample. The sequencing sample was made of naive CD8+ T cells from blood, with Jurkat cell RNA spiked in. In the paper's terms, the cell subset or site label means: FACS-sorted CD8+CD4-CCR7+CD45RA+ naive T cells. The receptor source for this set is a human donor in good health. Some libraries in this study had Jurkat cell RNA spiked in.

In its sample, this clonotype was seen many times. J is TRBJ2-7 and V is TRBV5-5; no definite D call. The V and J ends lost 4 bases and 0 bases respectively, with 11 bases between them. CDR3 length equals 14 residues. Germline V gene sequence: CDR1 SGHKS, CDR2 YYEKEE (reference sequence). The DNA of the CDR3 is TGTGCCAGCAGCACGACCGTGAGCTCCTACGAGCAGTACTTC. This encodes CASSTTVSSYEQYF.

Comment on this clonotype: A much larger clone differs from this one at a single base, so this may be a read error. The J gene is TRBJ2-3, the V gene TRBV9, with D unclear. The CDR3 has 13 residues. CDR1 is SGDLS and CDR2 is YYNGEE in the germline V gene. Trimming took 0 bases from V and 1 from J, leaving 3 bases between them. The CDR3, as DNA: TGTGCCAGCAGCGTAGATGGCACAGATACGCAGTATTTT. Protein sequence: CASSVDGTDTQYF. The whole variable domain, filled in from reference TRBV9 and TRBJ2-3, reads DSGVTQTPKHLITATGQRVTLRCSPRSGDLSVYWYQQSLDQGLQFLIQYYNGEERAKGNILERFSAQQFPDLHSELNLSSLELGDSALYFCASSVDGTDTQYFGPGTRLTVL.

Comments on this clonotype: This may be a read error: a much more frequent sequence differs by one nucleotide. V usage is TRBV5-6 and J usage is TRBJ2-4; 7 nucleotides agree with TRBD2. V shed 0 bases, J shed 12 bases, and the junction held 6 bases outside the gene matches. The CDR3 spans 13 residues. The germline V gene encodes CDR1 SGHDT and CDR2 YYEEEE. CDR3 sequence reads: CASSLVGLGAQYF. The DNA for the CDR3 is TGTGCCAGCAGCTTGGTTGGACTAGGGGCTCAGTACTTC.

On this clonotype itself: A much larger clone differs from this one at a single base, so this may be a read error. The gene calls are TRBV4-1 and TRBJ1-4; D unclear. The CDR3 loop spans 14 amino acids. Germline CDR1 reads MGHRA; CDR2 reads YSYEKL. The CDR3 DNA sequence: TGCGCCAGCAGCCAAGGGCAGTCTAATGAAAAACTGTCTTTT. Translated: CASSQGQSNEKLSF.

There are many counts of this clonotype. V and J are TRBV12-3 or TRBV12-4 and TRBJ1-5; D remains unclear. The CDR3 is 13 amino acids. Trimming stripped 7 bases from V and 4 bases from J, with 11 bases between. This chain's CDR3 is CASNLGSNQPQHF. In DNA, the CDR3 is TGTGCCAGCAACCTAGGGTCAAATCAGCCCCAGCATTTT.

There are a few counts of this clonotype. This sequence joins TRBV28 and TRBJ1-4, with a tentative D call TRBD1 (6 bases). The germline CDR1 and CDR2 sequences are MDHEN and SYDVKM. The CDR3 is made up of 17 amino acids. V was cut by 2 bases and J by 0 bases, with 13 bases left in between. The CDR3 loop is CASSLPRDTPTNEKLFF. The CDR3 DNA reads TGTGCCAGCAGTTTACCCCGGGACACCCCAACTAATGAAAAACTGTTTTTT.

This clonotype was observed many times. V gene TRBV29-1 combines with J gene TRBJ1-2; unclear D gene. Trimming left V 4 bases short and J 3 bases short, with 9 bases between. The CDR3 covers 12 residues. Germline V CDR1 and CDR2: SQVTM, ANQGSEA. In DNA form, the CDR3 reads TGCAGCGTTGCGGGCGCGGACTATGGCTACACCTTC. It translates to CSVAGADYGYTF.

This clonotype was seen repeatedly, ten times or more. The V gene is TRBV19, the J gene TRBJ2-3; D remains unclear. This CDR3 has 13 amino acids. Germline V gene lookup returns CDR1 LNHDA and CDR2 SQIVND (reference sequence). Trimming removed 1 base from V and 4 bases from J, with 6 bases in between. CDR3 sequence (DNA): TGTGCCAGTAGTATAGTAGTGGCAGATACGCAGTATTTT. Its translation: CASSIVVADTQYF.

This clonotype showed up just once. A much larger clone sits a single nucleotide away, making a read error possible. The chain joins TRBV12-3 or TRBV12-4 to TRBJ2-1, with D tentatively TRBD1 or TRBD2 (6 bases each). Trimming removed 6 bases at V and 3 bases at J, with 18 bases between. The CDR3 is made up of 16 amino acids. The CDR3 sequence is CASSLGGLSFYNEQFF. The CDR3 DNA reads TGTGCCAGCAGCCTTGGGGGGCTCAGCTTCTACAATGAGCAGTTCTTC.

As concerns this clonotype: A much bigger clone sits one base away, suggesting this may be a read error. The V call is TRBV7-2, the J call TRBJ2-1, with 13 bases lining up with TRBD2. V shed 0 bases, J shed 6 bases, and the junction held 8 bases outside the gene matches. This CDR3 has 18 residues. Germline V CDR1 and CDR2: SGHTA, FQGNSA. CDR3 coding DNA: TGTGCCAGCAGCTTAGCGTGTGTGGGACTAGCGGGAAGCAATGAGCAGTTCTTC. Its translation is CASSLACVGLAGSNEQFF.

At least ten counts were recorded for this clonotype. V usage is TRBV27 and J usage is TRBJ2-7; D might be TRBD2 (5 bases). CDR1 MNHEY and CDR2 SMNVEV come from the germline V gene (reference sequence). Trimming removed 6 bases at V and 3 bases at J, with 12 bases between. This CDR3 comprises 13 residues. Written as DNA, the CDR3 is TGTGCCAGCAGGGCCGGACTTGTCTACGAGCAGTACTTC. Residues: CASRAGLVYEQYF.

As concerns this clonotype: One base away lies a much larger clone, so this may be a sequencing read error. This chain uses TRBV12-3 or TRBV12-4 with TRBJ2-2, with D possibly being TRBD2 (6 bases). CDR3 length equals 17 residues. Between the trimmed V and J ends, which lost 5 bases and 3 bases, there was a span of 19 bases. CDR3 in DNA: TGTGCCAGCAGTCAAGCGGGCGGCAGGTTGGACACCGGGGAGCTGTTTTTT. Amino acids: CASSQAGGRLDTGELFF.

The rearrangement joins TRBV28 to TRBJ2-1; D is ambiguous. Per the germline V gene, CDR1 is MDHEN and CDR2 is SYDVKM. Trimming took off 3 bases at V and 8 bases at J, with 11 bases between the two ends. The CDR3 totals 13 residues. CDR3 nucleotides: TGTGCCAGCAGTTTGGGCGTTGGCTATGAGCAGTTCTTC. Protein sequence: CASSLGVGYEQFF.

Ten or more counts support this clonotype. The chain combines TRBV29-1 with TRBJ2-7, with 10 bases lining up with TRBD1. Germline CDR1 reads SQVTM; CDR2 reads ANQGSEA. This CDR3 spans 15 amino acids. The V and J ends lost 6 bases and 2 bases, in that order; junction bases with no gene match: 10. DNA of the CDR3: TGCAGCGTCCAACGGTCCGGACAGGGGGCCTACGAGCAGTACTTC. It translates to CSVQRSGQGAYEQYF.

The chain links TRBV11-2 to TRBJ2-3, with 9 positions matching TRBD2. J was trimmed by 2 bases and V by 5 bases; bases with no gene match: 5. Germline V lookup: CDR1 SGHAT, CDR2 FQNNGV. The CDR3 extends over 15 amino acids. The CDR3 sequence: CASSPLAGTTDTQYF. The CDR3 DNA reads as TGTGCCAGCAGCCCTCTAGCGGGGACCACAGATACGCAGTATTTT.

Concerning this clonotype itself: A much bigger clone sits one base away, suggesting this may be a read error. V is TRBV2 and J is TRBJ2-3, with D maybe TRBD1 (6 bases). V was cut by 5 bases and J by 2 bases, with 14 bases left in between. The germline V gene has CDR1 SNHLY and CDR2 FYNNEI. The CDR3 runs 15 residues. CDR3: CASSQVGTNTDTQYF. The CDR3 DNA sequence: TGTGCCAGCAGTCAAGTGGGGACAAACACAGATACGCAGTATTTT.

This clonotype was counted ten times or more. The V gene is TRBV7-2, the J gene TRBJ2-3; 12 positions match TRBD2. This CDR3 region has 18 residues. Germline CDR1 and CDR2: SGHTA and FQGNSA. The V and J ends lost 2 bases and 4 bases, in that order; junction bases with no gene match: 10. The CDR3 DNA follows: TGTGCCAGCAGCTTAAGGGTTCTAGCGGGGGGGGCGGCAGATACGCAGTATTTT. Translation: CASSLRVLAGGAADTQYF.

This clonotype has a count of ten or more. Here the CDR3 reads CASSQTAPSTDTQYF. In DNA form, the CDR3 reads TGCGCCAGCAGCCAGACAGCACCTAGCACAGATACGCAGTATTTT. The chain is built from TRBV5-1 and TRBJ2-3; possible D gene TRBD1, 5 bases. Germline assignment: CDR1 SGHRS and CDR2 YFSETQ. V lost 4 bases and J 0 bases, leaving 12 bases between the germline ends. The CDR3 sequence is 15 residues long.

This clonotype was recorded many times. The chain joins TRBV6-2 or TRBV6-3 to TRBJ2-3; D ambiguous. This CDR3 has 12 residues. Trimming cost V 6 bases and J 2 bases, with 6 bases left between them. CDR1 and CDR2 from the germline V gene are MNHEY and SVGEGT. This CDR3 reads CASSSLTDTQYF. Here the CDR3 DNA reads TGTGCCAGCAGCAGCCTCACAGATACGCAGTATTTT.

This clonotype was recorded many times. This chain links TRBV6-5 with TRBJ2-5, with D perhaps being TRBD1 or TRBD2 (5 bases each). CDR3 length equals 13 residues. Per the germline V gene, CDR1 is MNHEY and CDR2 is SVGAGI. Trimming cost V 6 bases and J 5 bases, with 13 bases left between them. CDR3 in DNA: TGTGCCAGCAGCCTCATCGGGGCCGAGACCCAGTACTTC. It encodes CASSLIGAETQYF.

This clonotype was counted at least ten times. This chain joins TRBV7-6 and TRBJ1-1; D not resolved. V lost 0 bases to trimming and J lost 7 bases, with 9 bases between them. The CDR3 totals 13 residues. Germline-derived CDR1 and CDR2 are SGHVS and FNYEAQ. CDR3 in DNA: TGTGCCAGCAGCTTAGCTTGGGCTGGTGAAGCTTTCTTT. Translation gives CASSLAWAGEAFF. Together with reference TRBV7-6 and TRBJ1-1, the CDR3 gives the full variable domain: GAGVSQSPRYKVTKRGQDVALRCDPISGHVSLYWYRQALGQGPEFLTYFNYEAQQDKSGLPNDRFSAERPEGSISTLTIQRTEQRDSAMYRCASSLAWAGEAFFGQGTRLTVV.

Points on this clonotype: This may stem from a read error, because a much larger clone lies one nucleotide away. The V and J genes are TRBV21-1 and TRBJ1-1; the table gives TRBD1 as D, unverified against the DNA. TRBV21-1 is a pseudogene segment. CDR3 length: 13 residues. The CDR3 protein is CAGSMGLHNEAFF. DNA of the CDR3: TGTGCCGGTTCAATGGGGCTTCATAATGAAGCTTTCTTT.

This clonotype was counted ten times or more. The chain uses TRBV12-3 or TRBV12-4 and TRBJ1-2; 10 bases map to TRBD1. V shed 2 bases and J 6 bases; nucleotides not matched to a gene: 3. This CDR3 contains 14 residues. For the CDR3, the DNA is TGTGCCAGCAGTTTATCCGGGACAGGGGATGGCTACACCTTC. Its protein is CASSLSGTGDGYTF.

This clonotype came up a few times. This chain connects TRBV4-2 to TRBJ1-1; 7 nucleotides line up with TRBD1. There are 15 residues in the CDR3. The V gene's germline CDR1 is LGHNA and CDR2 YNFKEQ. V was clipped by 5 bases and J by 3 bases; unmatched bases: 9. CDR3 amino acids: CASSAQTGVDTEAFF. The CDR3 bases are TGTGCCAGCAGCGCTCAAACAGGGGTAGACACTGAAGCTTTCTTT.

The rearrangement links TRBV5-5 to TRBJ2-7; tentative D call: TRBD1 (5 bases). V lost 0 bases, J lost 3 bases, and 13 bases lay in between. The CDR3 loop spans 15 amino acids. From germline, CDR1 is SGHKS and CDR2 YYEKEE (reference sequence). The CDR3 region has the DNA TGTGCCAGCAGCTTGGAGGGGCAGCCTCTCTACGAGCAGTACTTC. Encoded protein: CASSLEGQPLYEQYF.

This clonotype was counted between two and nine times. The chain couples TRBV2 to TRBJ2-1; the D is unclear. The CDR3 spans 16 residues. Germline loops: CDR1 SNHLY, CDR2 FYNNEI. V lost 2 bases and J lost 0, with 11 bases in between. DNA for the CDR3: TGTGCCAGCAGTGAAAAGAACGGGCCCTCCTACAATGAGCAGTTCTTC. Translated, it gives CASSEKNGPSYNEQFF.

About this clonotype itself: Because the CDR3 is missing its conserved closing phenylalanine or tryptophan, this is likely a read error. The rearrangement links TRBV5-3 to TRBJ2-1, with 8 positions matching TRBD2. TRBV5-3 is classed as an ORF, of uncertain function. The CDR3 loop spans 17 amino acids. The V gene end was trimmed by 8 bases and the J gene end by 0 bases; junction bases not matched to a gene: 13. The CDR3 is CASSGGGAGSSYNEQFI. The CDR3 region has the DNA TGTGCCAGCAGCGGGGGCGGAGCGGGAAGCTCCTACAATGAGCAGTTCATC.

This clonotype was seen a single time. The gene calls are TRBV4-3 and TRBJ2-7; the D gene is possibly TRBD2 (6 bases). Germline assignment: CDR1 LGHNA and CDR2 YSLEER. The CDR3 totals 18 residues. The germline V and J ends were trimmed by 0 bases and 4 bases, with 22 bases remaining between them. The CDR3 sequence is CASSQDLPGAAYSYEQYF. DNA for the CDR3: TGCGCCAGCAGCCAAGATCTCCCGGGAGCGGCTTATTCTTACGAGCAGTACTTC.

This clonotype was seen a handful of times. As DNA, the CDR3 is TGCGCCAGCAGCCTACAAACCGGGACAGCAGGCGAAAAACTGTTTTTT. Translated: CASSLQTGTAGEKLFF. This sequence joins TRBV5-1 and TRBJ1-4; 7 bases fit TRBD1. Unmatched junction bases numbered 14, after V lost 4 bases and J lost 8 bases. The length of the CDR3 is 16 residues. Germline loops: CDR1 SGHRS, CDR2 YFSETQ.